A single T cell receptor (beta chain) is shown here with its context. Antigen: not known. These data come from a study of graft-versus-host responses after intestinal transplantation. Study information: All recipients got anti-thymocyte globulin induction, then tacrolimus and steroids for 2 to 4 years.

Using immunoSEQ multiplex PCR, the repertoire was profiled, and TCRdb retains in-frame clones only, with some absent. This table has 100,000 or so clones, about 92% appearing once. The CDR3 runs 15 residues. CDR1 and CDR2 (germline): SGHDN, FVKESK. J gave up 3 bases and V 4 bases, and 7 bases lay outside the gene matches. Study-wide findings and caveats: Investigators detected GvH clones in recipient marrow, with some emerging earlier in ileum or blood. Levels of circulating GvH clones at their peak were associated with early post-transplant HvG declines. Allograft graft-versus-host to host-versus-graft clonal ratios ran high in patients with graft-donor T cell macrochimerism.

The sequenced sample was unstimulated CD8+ T cells sorted from spleen or lymph node cells, obtained before intestinal transplant. The chain couples TRBV14 to TRBJ1-2; 8 nucleotides agree with TRBD1. The clonotype was recovered from a human donor who received an intestinal transplant. The CDR3 spells CASSRGQGDYYGYTF. The CDR3 DNA sequence: TGTGCCAGCAGCCGAGGACAGGGTGACTACTATGGCTACACCTTC.